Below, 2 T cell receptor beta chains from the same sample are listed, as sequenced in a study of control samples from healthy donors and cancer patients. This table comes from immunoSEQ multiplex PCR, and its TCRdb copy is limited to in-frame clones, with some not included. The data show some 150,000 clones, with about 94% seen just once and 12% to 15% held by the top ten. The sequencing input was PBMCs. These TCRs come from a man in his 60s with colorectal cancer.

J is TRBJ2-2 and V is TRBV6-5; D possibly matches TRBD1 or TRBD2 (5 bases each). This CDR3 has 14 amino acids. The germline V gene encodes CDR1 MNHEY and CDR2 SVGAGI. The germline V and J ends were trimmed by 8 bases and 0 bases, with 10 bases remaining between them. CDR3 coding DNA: TGTGCCAGCGGGAGACAGACGAACACCGGGGAGCTGTTTTTT. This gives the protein CASGRQTNTGELFF.

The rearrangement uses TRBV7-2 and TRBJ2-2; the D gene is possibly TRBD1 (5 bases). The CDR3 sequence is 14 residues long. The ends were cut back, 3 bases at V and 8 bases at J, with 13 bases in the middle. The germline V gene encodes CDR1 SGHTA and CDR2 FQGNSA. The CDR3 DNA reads TGTGCCAGCAGCTTCCGGCAGGGTGGTGGGGAGCTGTTTTTT. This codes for CASSFRQGGGELFF.